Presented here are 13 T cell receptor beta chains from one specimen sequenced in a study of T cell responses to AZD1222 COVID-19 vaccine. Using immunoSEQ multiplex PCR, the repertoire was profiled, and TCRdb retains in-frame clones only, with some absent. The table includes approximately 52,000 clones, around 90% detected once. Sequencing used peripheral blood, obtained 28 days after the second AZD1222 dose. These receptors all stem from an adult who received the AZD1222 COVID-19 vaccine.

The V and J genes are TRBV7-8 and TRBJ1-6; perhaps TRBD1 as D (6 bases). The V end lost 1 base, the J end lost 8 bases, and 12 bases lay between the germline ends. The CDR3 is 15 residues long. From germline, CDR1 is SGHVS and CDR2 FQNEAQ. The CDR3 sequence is CASSLDGGRDSPLHF. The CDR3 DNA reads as TGTGCCAGCAGCTTAGACGGGGGGCGGGATTCACCCCTCCACTTT.

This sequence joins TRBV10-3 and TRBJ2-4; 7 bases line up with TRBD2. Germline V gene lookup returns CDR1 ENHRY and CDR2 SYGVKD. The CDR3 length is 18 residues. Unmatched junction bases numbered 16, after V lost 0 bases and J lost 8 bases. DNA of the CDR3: TGTGCCATCAGTGAGTCCCCGGGAGGCGGGAGTCCCCGGGACATTCAGTACTTC. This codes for CAISESPGGGSPRDIQYF.

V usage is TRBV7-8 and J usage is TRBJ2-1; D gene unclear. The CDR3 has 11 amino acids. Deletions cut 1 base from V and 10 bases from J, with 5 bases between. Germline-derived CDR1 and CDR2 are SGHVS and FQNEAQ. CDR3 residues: CASSLEAEQFF. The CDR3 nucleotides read TGTGCCAGCAGCTTAGAAGCAGAGCAGTTCTTC.

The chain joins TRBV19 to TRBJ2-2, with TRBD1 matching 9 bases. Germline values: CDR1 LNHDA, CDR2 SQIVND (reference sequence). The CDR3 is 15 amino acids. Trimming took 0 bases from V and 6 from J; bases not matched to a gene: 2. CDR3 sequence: CASSIDRTGAGELFF. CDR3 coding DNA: TGTGCCAGTAGTATAGACAGGACAGGGGCCGGGGAGCTGTTTTTT.

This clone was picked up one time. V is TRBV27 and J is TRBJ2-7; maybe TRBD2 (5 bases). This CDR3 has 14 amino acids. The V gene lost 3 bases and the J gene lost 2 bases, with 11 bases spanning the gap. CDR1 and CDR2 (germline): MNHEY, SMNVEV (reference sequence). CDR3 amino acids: CASSFLAKPYEQYF. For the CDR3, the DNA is TGTGCCAGCAGTTTCTTAGCGAAACCCTACGAGCAGTACTTC.

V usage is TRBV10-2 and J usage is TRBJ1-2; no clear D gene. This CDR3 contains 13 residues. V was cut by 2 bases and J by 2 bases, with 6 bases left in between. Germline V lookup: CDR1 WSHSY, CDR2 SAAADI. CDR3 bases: TGCGCCAGCAGTGAGGCCCTGAACTATGGCTACACCTTC. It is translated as CASSEALNYGYTF.

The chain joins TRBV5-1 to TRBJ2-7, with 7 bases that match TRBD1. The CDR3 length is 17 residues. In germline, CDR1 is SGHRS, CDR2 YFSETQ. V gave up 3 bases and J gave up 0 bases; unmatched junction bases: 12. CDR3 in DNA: TGCGCCAGCAGCTGGGCCCCGACAGGGTTGAGCTCCTACGAGCAGTACTTC. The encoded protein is CASSWAPTGLSSYEQYF. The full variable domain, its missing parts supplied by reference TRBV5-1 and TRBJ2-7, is KAGVTQTPRYLIKTRGQQVTLSCSPISGHRSVSWYQQTPGQGLQFLFEYFSETQRNKGNFPGRFSGRQFSNSRSEMNVSTLELGDSALYLCASSWAPTGLSSYEQYFGPGTRLTVT.

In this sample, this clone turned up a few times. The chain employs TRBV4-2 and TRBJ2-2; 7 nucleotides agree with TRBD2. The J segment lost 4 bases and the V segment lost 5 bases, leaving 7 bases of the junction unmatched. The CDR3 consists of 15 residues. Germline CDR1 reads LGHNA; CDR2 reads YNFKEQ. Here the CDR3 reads CASSGSGEGTGELFF. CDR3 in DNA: TGTGCCAGCAGCGGAAGCGGGGAGGGCACCGGGGAGCTGTTTTTT.

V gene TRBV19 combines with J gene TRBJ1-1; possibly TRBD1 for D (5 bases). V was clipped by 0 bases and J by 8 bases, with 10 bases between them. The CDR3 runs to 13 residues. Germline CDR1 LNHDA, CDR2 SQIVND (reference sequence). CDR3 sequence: CASSIDPGREAFF. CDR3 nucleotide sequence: TGTGCCAGTAGTATAGACCCAGGGCGCGAAGCTTTCTTT.

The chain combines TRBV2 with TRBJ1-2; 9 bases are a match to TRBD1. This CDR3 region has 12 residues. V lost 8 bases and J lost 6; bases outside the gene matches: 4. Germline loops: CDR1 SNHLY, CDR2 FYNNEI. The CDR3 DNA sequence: TGTGCCAGCGCGTGGACAGGGGATGGCTACACCTTC. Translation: CASAWTGDGYTF. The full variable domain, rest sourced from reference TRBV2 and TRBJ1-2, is EPEVTQTPSHQVTQMGQEVILRCVPISNHLYFYWYRQILGQKVEFLVSFYNNEISEKSEIFDDQFSVERPDGSNFTLKIRSTKLEDSAMYFCASAWTGDGYTFGSGTRLTVV.

In DNA form, the CDR3 reads TGTGCCAGCTCACCTGGGACAGACTATGGCTACACCTTC. Translation gives CASSPGTDYGYTF. The J gene is TRBJ1-2, the V gene TRBV18, with 7 bases that match TRBD1. CDR3 length equals 13 residues. V trimming: 3 bases; J trimming: 3 bases; junction bases outside the gene matches: 1. The germline V gene encodes CDR1 KGHSH and CDR2 LQKENI.

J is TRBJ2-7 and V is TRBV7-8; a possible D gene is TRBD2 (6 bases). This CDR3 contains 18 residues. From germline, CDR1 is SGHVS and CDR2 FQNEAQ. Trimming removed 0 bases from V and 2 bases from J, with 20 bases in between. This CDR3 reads CASSLAERAGQVTYEQYF. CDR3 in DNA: TGTGCCAGCAGCTTAGCGGAAAGGGCGGGGCAGGTAACCTACGAGCAGTACTTC.

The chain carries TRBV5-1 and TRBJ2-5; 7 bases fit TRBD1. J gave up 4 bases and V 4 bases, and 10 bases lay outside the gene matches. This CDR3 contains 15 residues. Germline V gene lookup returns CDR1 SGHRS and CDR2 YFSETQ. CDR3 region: CASSRGQAQAETQYF. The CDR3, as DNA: TGCGCCAGCAGCCGAGGACAGGCCCAGGCAGAGACCCAGTACTTC.